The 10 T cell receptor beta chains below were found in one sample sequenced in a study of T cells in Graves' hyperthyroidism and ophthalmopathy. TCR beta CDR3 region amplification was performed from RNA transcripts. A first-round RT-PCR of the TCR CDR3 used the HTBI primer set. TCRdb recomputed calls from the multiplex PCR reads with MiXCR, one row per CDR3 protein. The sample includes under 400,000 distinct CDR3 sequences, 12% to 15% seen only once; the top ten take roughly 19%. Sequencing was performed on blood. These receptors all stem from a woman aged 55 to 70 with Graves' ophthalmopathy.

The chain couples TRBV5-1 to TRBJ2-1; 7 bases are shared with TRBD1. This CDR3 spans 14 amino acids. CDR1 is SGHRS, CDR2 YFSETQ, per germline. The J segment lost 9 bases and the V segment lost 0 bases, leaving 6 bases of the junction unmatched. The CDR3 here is CASSLDRGSGEQFF. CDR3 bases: TGCGCCAGCAGCTTGGACAGGGGAAGTGGTGAGCAGTTCTTC.

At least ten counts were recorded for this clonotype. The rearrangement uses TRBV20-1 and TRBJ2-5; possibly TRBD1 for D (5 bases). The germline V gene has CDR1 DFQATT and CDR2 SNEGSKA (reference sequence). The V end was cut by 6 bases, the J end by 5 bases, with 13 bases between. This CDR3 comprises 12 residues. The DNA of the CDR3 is TGCAGTGCCCTTGTGACAGCCGAGACCCAGTACTTC. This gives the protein CSALVTAETQYF.

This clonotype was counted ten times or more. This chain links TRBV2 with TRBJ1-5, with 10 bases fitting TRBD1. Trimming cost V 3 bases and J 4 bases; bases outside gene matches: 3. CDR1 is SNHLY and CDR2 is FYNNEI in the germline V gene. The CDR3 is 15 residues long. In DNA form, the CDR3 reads TGTGCCAGCAGTGAGGACAGGGGGAAAAATCAGCCCCAGCATTTT. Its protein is CASSEDRGKNQPQHF.

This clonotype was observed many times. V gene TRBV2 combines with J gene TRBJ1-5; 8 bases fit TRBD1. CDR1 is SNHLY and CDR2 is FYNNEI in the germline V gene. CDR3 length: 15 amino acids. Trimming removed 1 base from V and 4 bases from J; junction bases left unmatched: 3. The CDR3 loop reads CASSEGTGINQPQHF. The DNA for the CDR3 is TGTGCCAGCAGTGAAGGGACAGGGATAAATCAGCCCCAGCATTTT.

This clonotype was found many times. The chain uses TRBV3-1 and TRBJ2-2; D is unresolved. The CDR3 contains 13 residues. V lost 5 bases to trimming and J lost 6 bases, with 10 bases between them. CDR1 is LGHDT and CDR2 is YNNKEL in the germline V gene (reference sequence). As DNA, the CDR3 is TGTGCCAGCAGCGCCCGGTCCCCCGGGGAGCTGTTTTTT. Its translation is CASSARSPGELFF.

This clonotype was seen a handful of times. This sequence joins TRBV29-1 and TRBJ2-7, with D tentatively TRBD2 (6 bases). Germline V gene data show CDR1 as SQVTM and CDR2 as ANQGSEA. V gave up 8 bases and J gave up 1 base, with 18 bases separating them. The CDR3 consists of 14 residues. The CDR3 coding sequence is TGCAGCCCTCTCCCGGGAGTAGATTCCTACGAGCAGTACTTC. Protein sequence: CSPLPGVDSYEQYF.

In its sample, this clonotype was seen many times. CDR3 DNA: TGCGCCAGCAGCTTGGAAGGCTCTGAAGGCTACACCTTC. Protein sequence: CASSLEGSEGYTF. This chain uses TRBV5-1 with TRBJ1-2; D gene uncertain. Trimming took off 0 bases at V and 8 bases at J, with 11 bases between the two ends. Germline CDR1 reads SGHRS; CDR2 reads YFSETQ. The length of the CDR3 is 13 residues.

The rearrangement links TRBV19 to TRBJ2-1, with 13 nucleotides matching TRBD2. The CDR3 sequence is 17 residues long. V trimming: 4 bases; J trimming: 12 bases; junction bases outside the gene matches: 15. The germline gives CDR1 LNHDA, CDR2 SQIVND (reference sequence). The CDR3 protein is CASSKGLAGPTLRGQFF. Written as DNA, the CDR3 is TGTGCCAGTAGTAAGGGACTAGCGGGACCCACACTAAGGGGGCAGTTCTTC.

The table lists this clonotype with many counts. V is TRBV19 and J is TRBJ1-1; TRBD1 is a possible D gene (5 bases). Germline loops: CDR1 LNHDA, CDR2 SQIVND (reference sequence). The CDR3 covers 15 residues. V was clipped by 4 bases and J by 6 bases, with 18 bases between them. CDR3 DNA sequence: TGTGCCAGTAGTAGCCGGGGCCTAAATCGCGCTGAAGCTTTCTTT. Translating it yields CASSSRGLNRAEAFF. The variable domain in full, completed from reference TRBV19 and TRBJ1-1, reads DGGITQSPKYLFRKEGQNVTLSCEQNLNHDAMYWYRQDPGQGLRLIYYSQIVNDFQKGDIAEGYSVSREKKESFPLTVTSAQKNPTAFYLCASSSRGLNRAEAFFGQGTRLTVV.

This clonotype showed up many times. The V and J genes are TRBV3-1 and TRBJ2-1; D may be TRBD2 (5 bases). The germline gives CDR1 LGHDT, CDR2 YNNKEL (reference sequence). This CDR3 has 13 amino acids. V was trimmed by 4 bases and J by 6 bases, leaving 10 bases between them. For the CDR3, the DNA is TGTGCCAGCAGCCTTTCTGAGGGCAATGAGCAGTTCTTC. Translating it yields CASSLSEGNEQFF.